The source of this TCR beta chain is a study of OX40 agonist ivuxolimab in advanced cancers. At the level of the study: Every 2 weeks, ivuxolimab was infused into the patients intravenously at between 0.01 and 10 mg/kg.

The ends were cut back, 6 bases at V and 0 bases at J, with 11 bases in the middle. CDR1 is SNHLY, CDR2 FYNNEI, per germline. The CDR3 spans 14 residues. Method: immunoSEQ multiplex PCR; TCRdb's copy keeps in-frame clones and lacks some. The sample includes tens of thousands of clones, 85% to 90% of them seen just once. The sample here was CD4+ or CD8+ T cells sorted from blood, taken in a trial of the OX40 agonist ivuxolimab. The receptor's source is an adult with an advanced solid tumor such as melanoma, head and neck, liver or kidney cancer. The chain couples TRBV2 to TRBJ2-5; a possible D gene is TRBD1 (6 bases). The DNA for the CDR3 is TGTGCCAGCAGGGAACAGGGAAACCAAGAGACCCAGTACTTC. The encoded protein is CASREQGNQETQYF.